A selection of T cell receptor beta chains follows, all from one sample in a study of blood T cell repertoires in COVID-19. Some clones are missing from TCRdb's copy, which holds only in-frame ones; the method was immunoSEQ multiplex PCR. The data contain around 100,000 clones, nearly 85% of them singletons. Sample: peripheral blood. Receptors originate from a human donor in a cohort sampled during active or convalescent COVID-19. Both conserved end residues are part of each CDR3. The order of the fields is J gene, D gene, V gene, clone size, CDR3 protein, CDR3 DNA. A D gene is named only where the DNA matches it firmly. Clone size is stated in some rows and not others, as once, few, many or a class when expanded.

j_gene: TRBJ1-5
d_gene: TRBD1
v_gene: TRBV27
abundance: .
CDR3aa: CASSPLDRLNQPQHF
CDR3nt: TGTGCCAGCAGCCCCCTGGACAGGTTGAATCAGCCCCAGCATTTT

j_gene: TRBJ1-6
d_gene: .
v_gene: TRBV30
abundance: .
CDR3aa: CAWSVQGNSPLHF
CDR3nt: TGTGCCTGGAGTGTCCAGGGAAATTCACCCCTCCACTTT

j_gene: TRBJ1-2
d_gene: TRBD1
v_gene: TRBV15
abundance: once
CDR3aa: CATSARQGRIYGYTF
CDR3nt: TGTGCCACCAGCGCACGACAGGGGCGGATCTATGGCTACACCTTC

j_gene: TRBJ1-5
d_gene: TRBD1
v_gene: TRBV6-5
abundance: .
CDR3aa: CASREDRISNQPQHF
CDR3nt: TGTGCCAGCAGGGAGGACAGGATTAGCAATCAGCCCCAGCATTTT

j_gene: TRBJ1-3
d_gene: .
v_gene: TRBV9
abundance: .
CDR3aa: CASSVGTRGGSGNTIYF
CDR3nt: TGTGCCAGCAGCGTAGGGACAAGGGGAGGGTCTGGAAACACCATATATTTT

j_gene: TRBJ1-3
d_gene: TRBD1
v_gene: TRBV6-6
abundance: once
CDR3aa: CASTSTRQGAGNTIYF
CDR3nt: TGTGCCAGCACTTCCACACGACAGGGGGCTGGAAACACCATATATTTT

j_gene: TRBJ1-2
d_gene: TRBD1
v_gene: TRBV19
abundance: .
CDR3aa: CASSIRGDYGYTF
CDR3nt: TGTGCCAGTAGTATCAGGGGGGACTATGGCTACACCTTC

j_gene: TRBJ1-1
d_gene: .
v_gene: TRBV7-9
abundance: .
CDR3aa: CASSLDVAVAEAFF
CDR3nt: TGTGCCAGCAGCTTAGATGTGGCTGTGGCTGAAGCTTTCTTT

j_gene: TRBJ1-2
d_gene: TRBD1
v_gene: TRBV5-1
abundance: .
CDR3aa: CASSLAGTAREGYTF
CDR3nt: TGCGCCAGCAGCTTGGCCGGGACAGCCCGTGAGGGCTACACCTTC

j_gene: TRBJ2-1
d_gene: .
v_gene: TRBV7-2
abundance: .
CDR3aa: CASSLVRDREQFF
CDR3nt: TGTGCCAGCAGCTTAGTTCGAGATCGGGAGCAGTTCTTC

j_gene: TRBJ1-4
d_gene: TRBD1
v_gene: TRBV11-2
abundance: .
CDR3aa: CASSDGQVRNEKLFF
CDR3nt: TGTGCCAGCAGCGACGGACAGGTTCGGAATGAAAAACTGTTTTTT

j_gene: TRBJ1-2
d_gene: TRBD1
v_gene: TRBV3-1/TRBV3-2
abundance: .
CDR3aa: CASSQGQTQGGYTF
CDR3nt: TGTGCCAGCAGCCAGGGACAGACCCAGGGTGGCTACACCTTC

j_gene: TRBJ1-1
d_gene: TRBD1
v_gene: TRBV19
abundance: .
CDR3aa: CASITGDRGRWTEAFF
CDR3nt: TGTGCCAGTATAACAGGGGACAGGGGGCGATGGACTGAAGCTTTCTTT

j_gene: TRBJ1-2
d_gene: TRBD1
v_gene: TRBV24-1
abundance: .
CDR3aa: CATSDRDREFYGYTF
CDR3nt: TGTGCCACCAGTGACAGGGACAGGGAATTCTATGGCTACACCTTC

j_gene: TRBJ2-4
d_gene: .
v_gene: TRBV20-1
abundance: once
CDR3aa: CSASTTGNIQYF
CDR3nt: TGCAGTGCTAGTACTACTGGGAACATTCAGTACTTC

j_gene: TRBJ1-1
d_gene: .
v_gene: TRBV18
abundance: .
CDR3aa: CASSQRQASLNTEAFF
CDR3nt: TGTGCCAGCTCACAGAGACAGGCATCCCTGAACACTGAAGCTTTCTTT

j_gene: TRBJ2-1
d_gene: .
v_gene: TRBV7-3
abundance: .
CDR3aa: CASSLVSARGEQFF
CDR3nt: TGTGCCAGCAGCTTAGTTAGCGCGCGTGGTGAGCAGTTCTTC

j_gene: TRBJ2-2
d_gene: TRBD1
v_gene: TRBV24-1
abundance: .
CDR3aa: CATSDYGTADTGELFF
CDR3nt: TGTGCCACCAGTGACTACGGGACAGCCGACACCGGGGAGCTGTTTTTT

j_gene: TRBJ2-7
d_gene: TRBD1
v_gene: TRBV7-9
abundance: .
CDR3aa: CASSLDFGYDRGDTYEQYF
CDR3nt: TGTGCCAGCAGCTTAGACTTTGGATATGACAGGGGCGATACCTACGAGCAGTACTTC

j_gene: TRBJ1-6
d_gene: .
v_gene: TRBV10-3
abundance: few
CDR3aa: CAISESGDSPLHF
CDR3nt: TGTGCCATCAGTGAGTCCGGGGATTCACCCCTCCACTTT

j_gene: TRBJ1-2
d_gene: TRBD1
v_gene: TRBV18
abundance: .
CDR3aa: CASSPPGQGRGYTF
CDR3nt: TGTGCCAGCTCACCTCCGGGACAGGGAAGGGGCTACACCTTC

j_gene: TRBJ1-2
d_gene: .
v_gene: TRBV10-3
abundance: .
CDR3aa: CAISDTGPAHYGYTF
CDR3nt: TGTGCCATCAGTGACACAGGGCCCGCACACTATGGCTACACCTTC

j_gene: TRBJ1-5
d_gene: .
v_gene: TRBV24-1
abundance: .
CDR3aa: CATSVAGALEPQHF
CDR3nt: TGTGCCACCAGTGTCGCAGGGGCACTGGAGCCCCAGCATTTT

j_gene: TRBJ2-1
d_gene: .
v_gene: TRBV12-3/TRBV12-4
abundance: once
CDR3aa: CASSFSFTIQFF
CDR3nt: TGTGCCAGCAGTTTTTCCTTCACTATTCAGTTCTTC

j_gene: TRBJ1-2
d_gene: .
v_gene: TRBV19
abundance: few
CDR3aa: CAIRGASLGYTF
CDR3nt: TGTGCCATTCGGGGGGCCTCTCTTGGCTACACCTTC

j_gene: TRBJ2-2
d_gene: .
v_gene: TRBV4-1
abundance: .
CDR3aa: CASSQGRGGLGSGELFF
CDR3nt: TGCGCCAGCAGCCAAGGAAGGGGTGGCCTTGGTTCCGGGGAGCTGTTTTTT

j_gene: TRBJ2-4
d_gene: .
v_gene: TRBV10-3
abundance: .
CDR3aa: CAIRHPSGFLESLAKNIQYF
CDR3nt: TGTGCCATCAGGCACCCCTCGGGGTTCCTTGAGTCCCTAGCCAAAAACATTCAGTACTTC

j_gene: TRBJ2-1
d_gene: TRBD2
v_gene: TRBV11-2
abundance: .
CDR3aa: CASSERGQYNEQFF
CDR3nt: TGTGCCAGCAGCGAGCGGGGCCAATACAATGAGCAGTTCTTC

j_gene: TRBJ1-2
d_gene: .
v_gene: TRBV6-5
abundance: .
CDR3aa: CASSFSGGYGYTF
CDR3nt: TGTGCCAGCAGTTTTTCGGGTGGCTATGGCTACACCTTC

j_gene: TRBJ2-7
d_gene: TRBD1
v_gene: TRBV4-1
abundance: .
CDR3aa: CASSQGRGQDYEQYF
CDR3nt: TGCGCCAGCAGCCAAGGGAGGGGACAGGACTACGAGCAGTACTTC

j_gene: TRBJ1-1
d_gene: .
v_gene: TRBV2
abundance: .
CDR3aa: CASNRIYTEAFF
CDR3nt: TGTGCCAGCAATAGAATCTACACTGAAGCTTTCTTT

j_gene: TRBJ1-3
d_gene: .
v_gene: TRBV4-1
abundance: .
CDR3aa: CASSQLQGNTIYF
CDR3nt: TGCGCCAGCAGCCAGCTCCAGGGAAACACCATATATTTT

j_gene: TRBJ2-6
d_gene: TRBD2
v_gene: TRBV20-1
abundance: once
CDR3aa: CSASTAGGLGANVLTF
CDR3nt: TGCAGTGCTAGTACGGCGGGGGGGCTTGGGGCCAACGTCCTGACTTTC

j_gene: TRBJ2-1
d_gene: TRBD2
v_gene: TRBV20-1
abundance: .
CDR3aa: CSASGLAGAQFF
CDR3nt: TGCAGTGCTAGTGGGCTAGCGGGGGCGCAGTTCTTC

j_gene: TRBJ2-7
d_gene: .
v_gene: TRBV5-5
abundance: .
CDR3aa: CASSRGGGHSSYEQYF
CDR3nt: TGTGCCAGCAGCCGGGGTGGAGGGCATAGCTCCTACGAGCAGTACTTC

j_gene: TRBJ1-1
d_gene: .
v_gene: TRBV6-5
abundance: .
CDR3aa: CASSQRVIAEAFF
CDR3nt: TGTGCCAGCAGCCAGCGGGTTATTGCTGAAGCTTTCTTT

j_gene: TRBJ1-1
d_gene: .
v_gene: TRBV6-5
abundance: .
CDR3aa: CASSYPAGTEAFF
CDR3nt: TGTGCCAGCAGTTACCCGGCAGGAACTGAAGCTTTCTTT

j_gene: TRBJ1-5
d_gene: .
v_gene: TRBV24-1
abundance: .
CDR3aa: CATSAPRSNQPQHF
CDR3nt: TGTGCCACCAGCGCGCCACGGAGCAATCAGCCCCAGCATTTT

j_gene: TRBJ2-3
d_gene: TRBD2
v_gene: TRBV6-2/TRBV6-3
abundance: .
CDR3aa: CASSHLWRGGSDTQYF
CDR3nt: TGTGCCAGCAGTCATCTATGGCGGGGGGGCTCGGATACGCAGTATTTT

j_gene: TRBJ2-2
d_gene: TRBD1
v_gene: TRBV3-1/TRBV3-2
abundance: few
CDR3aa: CASSPGQGGTGELFF
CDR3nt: TGTGCCAGCAGCCCTGGACAGGGTGGCACCGGGGAGCTGTTTTTT

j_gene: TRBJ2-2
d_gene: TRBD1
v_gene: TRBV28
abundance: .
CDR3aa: CASSPGQGPHGELFF
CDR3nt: TGTGCCAGCAGTCCGGGACAGGGGCCCCACGGGGAGCTGTTTTTT

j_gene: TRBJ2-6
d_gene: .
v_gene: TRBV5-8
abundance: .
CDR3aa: CASSLGQGYVLTF
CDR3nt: TGTGCCAGCAGCTTGGGCCAGGGGTACGTCCTGACTTTC

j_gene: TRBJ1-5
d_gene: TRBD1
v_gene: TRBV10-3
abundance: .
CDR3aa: CAISGTGDQPQHF
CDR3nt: TGTGCCATCAGTGGGACAGGTGATCAGCCCCAGCATTTT

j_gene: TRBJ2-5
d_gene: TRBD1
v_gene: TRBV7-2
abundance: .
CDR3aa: CASSLVVRGLETQYF
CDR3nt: TGTGCCAGCAGCTTAGTTGTCAGGGGGCTAGAGACCCAGTACTTC

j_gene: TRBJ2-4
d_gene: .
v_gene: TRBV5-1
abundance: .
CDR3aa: CASSQIPGGNIQYF
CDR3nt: TGCGCCAGCAGCCAAATACCGGGGGGCAACATTCAGTACTTC

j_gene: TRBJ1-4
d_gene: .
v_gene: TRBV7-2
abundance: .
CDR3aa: CATLPRPASNEKLFF
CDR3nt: TGTGCCACATTACCCAGGCCAGCCTCTAATGAAAAACTGTTTTTT

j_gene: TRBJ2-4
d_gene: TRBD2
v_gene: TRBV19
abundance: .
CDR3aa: CASTKRTSGGAKNIQYF
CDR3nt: TGTGCCAGTACTAAACGGACTAGCGGGGGGGCCAAAAACATTCAGTACTTC

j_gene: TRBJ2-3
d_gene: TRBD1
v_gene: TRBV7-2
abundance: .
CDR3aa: CASSLTPTGASTDTQYF
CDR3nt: TGTGCCAGCAGCTTAACACCGACAGGGGCTAGCACAGATACGCAGTATTTT

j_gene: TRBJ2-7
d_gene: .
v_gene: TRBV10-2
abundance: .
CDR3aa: CASSPGTGPSYEQYF
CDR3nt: TGCGCCAGCAGCCCCGGAACAGGGCCCTCCTACGAGCAGTACTTC